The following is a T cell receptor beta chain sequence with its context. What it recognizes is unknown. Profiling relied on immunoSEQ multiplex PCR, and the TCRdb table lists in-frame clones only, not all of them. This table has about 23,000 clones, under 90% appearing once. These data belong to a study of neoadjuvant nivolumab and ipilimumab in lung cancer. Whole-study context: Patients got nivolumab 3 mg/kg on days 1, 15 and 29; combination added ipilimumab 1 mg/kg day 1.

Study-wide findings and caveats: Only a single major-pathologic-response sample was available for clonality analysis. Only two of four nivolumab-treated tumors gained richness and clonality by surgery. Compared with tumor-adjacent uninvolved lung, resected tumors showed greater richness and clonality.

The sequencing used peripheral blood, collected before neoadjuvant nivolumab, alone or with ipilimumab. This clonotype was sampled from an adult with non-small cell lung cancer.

The chain's CDR3 is CASSFAGAGNTIYF. The CDR3 DNA is TGTGCCAGCAGCTTCGCGGGAGCGGGAAACACCATATATTTT. This rearrangement joins TRBV11-1 to TRBJ1-3, with no clear D. Germline V CDR1 and CDR2: SGHAT, FQDESV (reference sequence). V lost 3 bases and J lost 4, with 10 bases in between. The CDR3 runs 14 residues. The full variable domain, rest sourced from reference TRBV11-1 and TRBJ1-3, is EAEVAQSPRYKITEKSQAVAFWCDPISGHATLYWYRQILGQGPELLVQFQDESVVDDSQLPKDRFSAERLKGVDSTLKIQPAELGDSAMYLCASSFAGAGNTIYFGEGSWLTVV.